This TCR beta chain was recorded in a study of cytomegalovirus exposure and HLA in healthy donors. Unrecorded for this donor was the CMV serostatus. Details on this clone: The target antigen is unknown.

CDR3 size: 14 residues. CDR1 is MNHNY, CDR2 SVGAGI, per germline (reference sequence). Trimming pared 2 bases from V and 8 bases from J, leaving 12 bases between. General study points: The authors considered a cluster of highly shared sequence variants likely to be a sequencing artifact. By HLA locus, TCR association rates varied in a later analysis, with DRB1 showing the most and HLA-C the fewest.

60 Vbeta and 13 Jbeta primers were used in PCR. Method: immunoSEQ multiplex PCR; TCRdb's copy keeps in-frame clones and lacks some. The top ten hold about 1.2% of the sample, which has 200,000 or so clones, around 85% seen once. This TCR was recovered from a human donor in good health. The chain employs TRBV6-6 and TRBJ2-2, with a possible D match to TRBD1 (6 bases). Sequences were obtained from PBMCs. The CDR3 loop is CASSYRTVAGELFF. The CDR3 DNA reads TGTGCCAGCAGTTACCGGACAGTGGCTGGGGAGCTGTTTTTT.